A single sample gave rise to the 2 T cell receptor beta chains below, sequenced in a study of OX40 agonist ivuxolimab in advanced cancers. Receptors were amplified or captured by the immunoSEQ multiplex PCR assay. As stored in TCRdb, this immuneACCESS dataset retains in-frame rearrangements with V and J assigned. A fraction of the clones does not appear; measured against another copy, unresolved V genes explain less than half of the discrepancy, and the remainder lacks a known reason. The sample records about 31,000 clones, around 87% of which are singletons. The ten largest clones take up 25% of the sample. Sequenced material: CD4+ or CD8+ T cells sorted from blood, taken in a trial of the OX40 agonist ivuxolimab. These receptors came from an adult with an advanced solid tumor such as melanoma, head and neck, liver or kidney cancer.

In its sample, this clone is medium-sized. V gene TRBV5-1 combines with J gene TRBJ2-5; perhaps TRBD1 as D (5 bases). Trimming took 4 bases from V and 0 from J, leaving 10 bases between them. The CDR3 runs to 14 residues. Germline CDR1 SGHRS, CDR2 YFSETQ. This CDR3 is CASSPKGNQETQYF. The CDR3 DNA reads TGCGCCAGCAGCCCGAAGGGGAACCAAGAGACCCAGTACTTC.

The J gene is TRBJ2-3, the V gene TRBV7-6; D assignment may be TRBD1 or TRBD2 (5 bases each). With 1 base removed from V and 0 bases from J, the gap between germline ends came to 17 bases. The CDR3 has 18 amino acids. Germline V gene data show CDR1 as SGHVS and CDR2 as FNYEAQ. Here the CDR3 reads CASSLDRTGPQSTDTQYF. DNA of the CDR3: TGTGCCAGCAGCTTAGACCGAACGGGGCCACAGAGCACAGATACGCAGTATTTT.